The 15 T cell receptor beta chains below all came from one sample that was sequenced in a study of CD8 T cells in ankylosing spondylitis (dated by TCRdb to 2015 to 2018). Results and caveats for the whole study, not just this receptor: Blood from ankylosing spondylitis patients appeared to be characterized by a TCR beta motif made up of 8 or 9 highly homologous amino acid variants.

Library generation was performed with 5' RACE. The instrument was an Illumina HiSeq 2500. TCRdb trimmed the raw reads at Q25, called clones with MiXCR and kept productive beta chains. Under each unique CDR3 protein, matching rows form one entry showing the most common genes and DNA. For this sample there are around 91,000 distinct CDR3 sequences; roughly 8.5% appear just once. More than 30% of the sample is held by the ten biggest clonotypes. These TCRs are of unknown antigen specificity. The sample comprised blood, either unsorted or a sorted T cell fraction (not recorded which). The receptors come from a male donor with ankylosing spondylitis.

The sample holds a few counts of this clonotype. The V and J genes are TRBV7-6 and TRBJ2-1, with D perhaps matching TRBD1 (5 bases). Germline V CDR1 and CDR2: SGHVS, FNYEAQ. V lost 6 bases to trimming and J lost 4 bases, with 10 bases between them. The CDR3 sequence is 13 residues long. The CDR3 DNA follows: TGTGCCAGCAGTCCTCGACAGTACAATGAGCAGTTCTTC. It translates to CASSPRQYNEQFF.

This clonotype was observed a handful of times. The chain employs TRBV5-6 and TRBJ1-2; possible D gene TRBD1, 6 bases. V lost 2 bases and J 4 bases, leaving 12 bases between the germline ends. CDR1 and CDR2 (germline): SGHDT, YYEEEE. The CDR3 sequence is 14 residues long. As DNA, the CDR3 is TGTGCCAGCAGCTTCCGGGACACCCTCTATGGCTACACCTTC. It codes for CASSFRDTLYGYTF.

This chain joins TRBV7-9 and TRBJ1-1; TRBD1 matches at 7 bases. The CDR3 length is 16 residues. J was trimmed by 4 bases and V by 5 bases; bases with no gene match: 13. Germline V gene sequence: CDR1 SEHNR, CDR2 FQNEAQ (reference sequence). CDR3 in amino acids: CASSPRQGRVGTEAFF. CDR3 nucleotide sequence: TGTGCCAGCAGCCCTCGACAGGGAAGGGTTGGCACTGAAGCTTTCTTT.

The sample holds a few counts of this clonotype. This chain links TRBV7-9 with TRBJ2-2; D is uncertain. Germline V lookup: CDR1 SEHNR, CDR2 FQNEAQ (reference sequence). The V end lost 4 bases, the J end lost 3 bases, and 6 bases lay between the germline ends. This CDR3 region has 13 residues. The CDR3 bases are TGTGCCAGCAGCTCCACAGACACCGGGGAGCTGTTTTTT. The encoded protein is CASSSTDTGELFF.

Many counts were recorded for this clonotype. The V call is TRBV18, the J call TRBJ2-3, with D perhaps matching TRBD2 (5 bases). The CDR3 is 14 amino acids. CDR1 and CDR2 from the germline V gene are KGHSH and LQKENI. The V and J ends lost 1 base and 6 bases respectively, with 11 bases between them. The CDR3 DNA reads as TGTGCCAGCTCACCACAACAGAGGGAGGATACGCAGTATTTT. It specifies CASSPQQREDTQYF.

This clonotype has ten or more counts. In nucleotides, the CDR3 is TGTGCCAGCAGTTTAACTTGGGGATCAGATACGCAGTATTTT. Its protein product is CASSLTWGSDTQYF. The genes are TRBV27 and TRBJ2-3; D is uncertain. The germline gives CDR1 MNHEY, CDR2 SMNVEV (reference sequence). The CDR3 has 14 residues. V lost 2 bases and J lost 4, with 10 bases in between.

This clonotype has at least ten counts. CDR3 in amino acids: CATRAGGSNEQFF. The CDR3 DNA reads TGTGCCACCAGGGCGGGAGGGAGCAATGAGCAGTTCTTC. The chain has TRBV24-1 and TRBJ2-1; 9 bases line up with TRBD2. The V segment lost 7 bases and the J segment 6 bases; nucleotides outside the gene matches: 3. The length of the CDR3 is 13 residues. Germline V gene data show CDR1 as KGHDR and CDR2 as SFDVKD.

The chain employs TRBV9 and TRBJ2-3; possibly TRBD1 or TRBD2 for D (9 bases each). The CDR3 spans 16 residues. Germline lookup yields CDR1 SGDLS and CDR2 YYNGEE. V lost 0 bases, J lost 6 bases, and 17 bases lay in between. CDR3 region: CASSVEASGTGDTQYF. The CDR3 DNA is TGTGCCAGCAGCGTAGAGGCTAGCGGGACAGGGGATACGCAGTATTTT.

The chain joins TRBV3-1 to TRBJ2-4; 12 bases match TRBD2. V was clipped by 0 bases and J by 0 bases; unmatched bases: 12. The CDR3 spans 21 residues. CDR1 is LGHDT, CDR2 YNNKEL, per germline (reference sequence). The DNA of the CDR3 is TGTGCCAGCAGCCAAGATAGGGGGGGACTAGCGGGTGCCGGAGCCAAAAACATTCAGTACTTC. It is translated as CASSQDRGGLAGAGAKNIQYF.

There are a few counts of this clonotype. This chain connects TRBV6-1 to TRBJ1-2, with TRBD1 as a possible D gene (6 bases). In germline, CDR1 is MNHNS, CDR2 SASEGT. This CDR3 is 13 amino acids long. Trimming removed 2 bases from V and 4 bases from J, with 8 bases in between. The CDR3 DNA reads as TGTGCCAGCAGTGAATGGACAGTCTATGGCTACACCTTC. Translated, it gives CASSEWTVYGYTF.

This clonotype was observed at least ten times. The chain couples TRBV20-1 to TRBJ2-1; D may match TRBD1 or TRBD2 (5 bases each). The CDR3 sequence is 13 residues long. V dropped 3 bases and J dropped 5 bases, with 11 bases sitting between them. The germline gives CDR1 DFQATT, CDR2 SNEGSKA (reference sequence). The CDR3 sequence is CSASGTPNNEQFF. CDR3 bases: TGCAGTGCTAGCGGGACCCCGAACAATGAGCAGTTCTTC.

The CDR3 loop reads CASTLYGSGELFF. CDR3 coding DNA: TGTGCCAGCACTCTTTATGGGAGCGGGGAGCTGTTTTTT. This chain connects TRBV27 to TRBJ2-2, with D possibly being TRBD2 (5 bases). The CDR3 is 13 residues long. The V gene's germline CDR1 is MNHEY and CDR2 SMNVEV (reference sequence). Trimming removed 7 bases from V and 7 bases from J, with 13 bases in between.

This clonotype appeared a few times. This sequence joins TRBV12-3 or TRBV12-4 and TRBJ2-2, with no clear D. The CDR3 is 13 amino acids. V lost 5 bases and J 6 bases, leaving 10 bases between the germline ends. The CDR3 loop reads CASSRDWPGELFF. The CDR3 nucleotides are TGTGCCAGCAGTCGAGACTGGCCCGGGGAGCTGTTTTTT.

This clonotype appeared a few times. This sequence joins TRBV4-2 and TRBJ1-1, with a possible D match to TRBD1 (5 bases). V gave up 0 bases and J gave up 1 base, with 15 bases separating them. This CDR3 spans 17 amino acids. Looked up from germline, CDR1 is LGHNA and CDR2 is YNFKEQ. The CDR3 is CASSQDSLGAENTEAFF. The CDR3 DNA follows: TGTGCCAGCAGCCAAGATAGTCTTGGGGCGGAGAACACTGAAGCTTTCTTT.

This chain joins TRBV21-1 and TRBJ2-7; the table names TRBD2, a call not compared with the DNA. TRBV21-1 is a recognized pseudogene. This CDR3 is 15 amino acids long. The chain's CDR3 is CANYLWGGSSYEQYV. The CDR3, as DNA: TGTGCCAACTATCTTTGGGGAGGATCCTCCTACGAGCAGTACGTC.